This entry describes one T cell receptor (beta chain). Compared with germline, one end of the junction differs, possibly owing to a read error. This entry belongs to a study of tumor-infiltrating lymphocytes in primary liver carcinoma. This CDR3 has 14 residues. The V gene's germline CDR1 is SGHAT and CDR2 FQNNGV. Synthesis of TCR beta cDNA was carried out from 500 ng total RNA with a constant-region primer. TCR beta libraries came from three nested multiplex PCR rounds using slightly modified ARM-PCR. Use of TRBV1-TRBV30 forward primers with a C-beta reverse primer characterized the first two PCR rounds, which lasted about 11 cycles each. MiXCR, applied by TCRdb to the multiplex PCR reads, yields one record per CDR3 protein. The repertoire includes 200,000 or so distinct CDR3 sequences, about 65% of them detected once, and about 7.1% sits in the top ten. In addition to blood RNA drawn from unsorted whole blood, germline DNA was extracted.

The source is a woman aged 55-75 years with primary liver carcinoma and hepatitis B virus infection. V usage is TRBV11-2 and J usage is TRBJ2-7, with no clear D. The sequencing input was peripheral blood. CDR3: CANSLDPGGVEQYF. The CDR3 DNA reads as TGTGCCAACAGCTTAGATCCGGGTGGGGTTGAACAGTACTTC.